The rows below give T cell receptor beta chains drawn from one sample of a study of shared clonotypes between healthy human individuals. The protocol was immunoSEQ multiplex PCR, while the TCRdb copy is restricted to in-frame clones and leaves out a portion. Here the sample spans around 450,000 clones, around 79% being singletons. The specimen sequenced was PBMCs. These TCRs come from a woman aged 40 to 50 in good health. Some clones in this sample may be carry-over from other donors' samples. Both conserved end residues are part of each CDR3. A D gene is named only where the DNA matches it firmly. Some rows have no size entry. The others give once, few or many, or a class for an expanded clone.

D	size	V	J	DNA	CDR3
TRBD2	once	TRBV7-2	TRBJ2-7	TGTGCCAGCAGCTCACCCGGGACTAGCGGGAGGGGCGAGCAGTACTTC	CASSSPGTSGRGEQYF
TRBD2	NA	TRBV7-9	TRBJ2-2	TGTGCCAACACCCTGAGACTAGCGGGAGACACCGGGGAGCTGTTTTTT	CANTLRLAGDTGELFF
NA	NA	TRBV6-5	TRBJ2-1	TGTGCCAGCGGTTGGCAGGCGAACAATGAGCAGTTCTTC	CASGWQANNEQFF
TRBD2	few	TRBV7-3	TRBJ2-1	TGTGCCAGCAGCTCTCCCGGGACTAGCCTTCACAATGAGCAGTTCTTC	CASSSPGTSLHNEQFF
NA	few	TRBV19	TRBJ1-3	TGTGCCAGTGCCCGACTTGGTATCATATATTTT	CASARLGIIYF
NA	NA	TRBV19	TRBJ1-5	TGTGCCAGTAGTGGCGGAGGGGACGGCCTCAATCAGCCCCAGCATTTT	CASSGGGDGLNQPQHF
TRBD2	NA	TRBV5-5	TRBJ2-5	TGTGCCAGCAGCTTGCTACTAGCGTTAATGGGAGAGACCCAGTACTTC	CASSLLLALMGETQYF
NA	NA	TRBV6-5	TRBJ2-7	TGTGCCAGCAGTGTGGGAGGTTCCTACGAGCAGTACTTC	CASSVGGSYEQYF
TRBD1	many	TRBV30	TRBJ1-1	TGTGCCTGGCAATTTCTCCCGACAGGGAGGAGCACTGAAGCTTTCTTT	CAWQFLPTGRSTEAFF
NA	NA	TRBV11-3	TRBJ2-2	TGTGCCAGCAGCTTAGATGGGACTTTCGGGGAGCTGTTTTTT	CASSLDGTFGELFF
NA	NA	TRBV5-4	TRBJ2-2	TGTGCCAGCAGCCAGAGGACTACAATCACCGGGGAGCTGTTTTTT	CASSQRTTITGELFF
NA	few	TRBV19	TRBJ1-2	TGTGCCAGTGTTCCGAGGGCAGGGCTCGATGGCTACACCTTC	CASVPRAGLDGYTF
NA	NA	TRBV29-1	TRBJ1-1	TGCAGCGGCTCACAGGGGAACACTGAAGCTTTCTTT	CSGSQGNTEAFF
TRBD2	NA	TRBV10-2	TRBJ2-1	TGCGCCAGCGGACTAGCGGGCCACAATGAGCAGTTCTTC	CASGLAGHNEQFF
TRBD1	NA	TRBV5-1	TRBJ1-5	TGCGCCAGCAGCCTGACAGGGGCTAGCAATCAGCCCCAGCATTTT	CASSLTGASNQPQHF
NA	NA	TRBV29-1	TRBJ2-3	TGCAGCGTCTCGAGAAGTGGCACAGATACGCAGTATTTT	CSVSRSGTDTQYF
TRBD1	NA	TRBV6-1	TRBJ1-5	TGTGCCAGCAGTGCCCAAGGGACAGGGGGACAGCCCCAGCATTTT	CASSAQGTGGQPQHF